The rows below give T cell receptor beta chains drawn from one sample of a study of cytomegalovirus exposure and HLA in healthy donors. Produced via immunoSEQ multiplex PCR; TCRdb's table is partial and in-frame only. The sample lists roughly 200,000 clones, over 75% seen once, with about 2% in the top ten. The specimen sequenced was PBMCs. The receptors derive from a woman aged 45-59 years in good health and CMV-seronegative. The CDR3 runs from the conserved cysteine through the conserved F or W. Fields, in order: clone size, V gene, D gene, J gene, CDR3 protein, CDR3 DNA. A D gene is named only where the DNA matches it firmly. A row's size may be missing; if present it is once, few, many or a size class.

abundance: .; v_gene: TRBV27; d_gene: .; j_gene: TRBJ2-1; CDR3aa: CASSPDGGSEQFF; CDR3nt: TGTGCCAGCAGTCCGGACGGAGGGAGCGAGCAGTTCTTC
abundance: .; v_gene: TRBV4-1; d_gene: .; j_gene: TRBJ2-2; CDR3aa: CASSQAGIGELFF; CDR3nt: TGCGCCAGCAGCCAAGCCGGGATCGGGGAGCTGTTTTTT
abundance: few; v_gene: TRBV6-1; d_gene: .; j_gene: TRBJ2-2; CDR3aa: CASKLNYNTGELFF; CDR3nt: TGTGCCAGCAAACTAAACTACAACACCGGGGAGCTGTTTTTT
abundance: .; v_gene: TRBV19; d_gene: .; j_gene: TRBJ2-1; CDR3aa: CASSIQDTTYNEQFF; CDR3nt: TGTGCCAGTAGTATCCAGGACACGACCTACAATGAGCAGTTCTTC
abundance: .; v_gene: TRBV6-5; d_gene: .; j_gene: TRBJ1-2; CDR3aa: CASSYSSGGNYGYTF; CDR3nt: TGTGCCAGCAGTTACTCGAGTGGAGGGAACTATGGCTACACCTTC
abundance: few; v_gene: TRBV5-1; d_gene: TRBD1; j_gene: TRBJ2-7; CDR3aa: CASSLRQGYSEQYF; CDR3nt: TGCGCCAGCAGCCTGCGACAGGGGTATTCCGAGCAGTACTTC
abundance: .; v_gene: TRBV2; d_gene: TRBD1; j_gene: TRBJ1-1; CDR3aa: CASTPGQGRNTEAFF; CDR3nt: TGTGCCAGCACCCCGGGACAGGGGAGGAACACTGAAGCTTTCTTT
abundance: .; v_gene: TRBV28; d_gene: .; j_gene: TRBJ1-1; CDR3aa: CASSGTSWEGMNTEAFF; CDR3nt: TGTGCCAGCAGTGGGACCTCATGGGAGGGCATGAACACTGAAGCTTTCTTT
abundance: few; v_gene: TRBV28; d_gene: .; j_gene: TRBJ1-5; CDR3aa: CASSFSGGRGQPQHF; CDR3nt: TGTGCCAGCAGTTTTTCCGGGGGGCGCGGGCAGCCCCAGCATTTT
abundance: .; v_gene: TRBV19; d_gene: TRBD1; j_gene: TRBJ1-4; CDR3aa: CASRDRGREEKLFF; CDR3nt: TGTGCCAGCCGAGACAGGGGGCGCGAAGAAAAACTGTTTTTT
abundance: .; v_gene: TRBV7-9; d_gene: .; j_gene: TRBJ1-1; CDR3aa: CASSLDPGEGYTEAFF; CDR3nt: TGTGCCAGCAGCTTAGATCCAGGGGAGGGGTACACTGAAGCTTTCTTT
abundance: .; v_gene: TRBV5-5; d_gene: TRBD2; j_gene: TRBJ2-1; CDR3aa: CASSLVGDYVYEQFF; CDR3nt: TGTGCCAGCAGCTTGGTTGGGGACTATGTGTATGAGCAGTTCTTC
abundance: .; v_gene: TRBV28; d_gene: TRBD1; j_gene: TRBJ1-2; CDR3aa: CASSTTGTANYGYTF; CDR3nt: TGTGCCAGCAGCACGACTGGGACAGCGAACTATGGCTACACCTTC
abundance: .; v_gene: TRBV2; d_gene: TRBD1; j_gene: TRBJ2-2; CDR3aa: CASSLDRSANTGELFF; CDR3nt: TGTGCCAGCAGTCTGGACAGGTCCGCGAACACCGGGGAGCTGTTTTTT
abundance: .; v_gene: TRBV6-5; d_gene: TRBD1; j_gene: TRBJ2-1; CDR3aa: CASSRQGAPSNEQFF; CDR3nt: TGTGCCAGCAGCAGACAGGGGGCGCCGTCCAATGAGCAGTTCTTC
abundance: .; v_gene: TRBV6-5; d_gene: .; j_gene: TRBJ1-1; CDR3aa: CASSLTENTEAFF; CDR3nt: TGTGCCAGCAGTCTAACAGAGAACACTGAAGCTTTCTTT
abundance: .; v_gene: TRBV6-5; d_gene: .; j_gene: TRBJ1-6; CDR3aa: CASSYSGGNSPLHF; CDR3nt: TGTGCCAGCAGTTACTCTGGCGGAAATTCACCCCTCCACTTT
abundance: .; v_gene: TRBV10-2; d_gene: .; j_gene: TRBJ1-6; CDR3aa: CASIDGNSPLHF; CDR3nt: TGCGCCAGCATAGACGGGAATTCACCCCTCCACTTT
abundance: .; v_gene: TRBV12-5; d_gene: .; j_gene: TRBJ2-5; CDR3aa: CASAISETQYF; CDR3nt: TGTGCTAGTGCTATAAGCGAGACCCAGTACTTC
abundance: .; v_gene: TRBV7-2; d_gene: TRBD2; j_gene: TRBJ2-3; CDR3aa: CASSFGLAGGRTDTQYF; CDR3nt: TGTGCCAGCAGCTTCGGACTAGCGGGAGGAAGAACAGATACGCAGTATTTT
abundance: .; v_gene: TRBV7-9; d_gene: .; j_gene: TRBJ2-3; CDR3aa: CASSLGRAGPQYF; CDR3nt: TGTGCCAGCAGCTTAGGTCGGGCGGGGCCGCAGTATTTT
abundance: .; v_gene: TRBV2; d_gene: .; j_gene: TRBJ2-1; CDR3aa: CASKKAEAFHNEQFF; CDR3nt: TGTGCCAGCAAAAAAGCCGAGGCCTTTCATAATGAGCAGTTCTTC
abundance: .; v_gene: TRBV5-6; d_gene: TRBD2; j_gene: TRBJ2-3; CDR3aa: CASSFRLAGRIDTQYF; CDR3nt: TGTGCCAGCAGCTTTCGGCTAGCGGGCCGTATCGATACGCAGTATTTT
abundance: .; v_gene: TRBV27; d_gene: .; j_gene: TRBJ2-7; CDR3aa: CASSLRRGPGDEQYF; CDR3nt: TGTGCCAGCAGTTTGAGGAGAGGCCCCGGGGACGAGCAGTACTTC
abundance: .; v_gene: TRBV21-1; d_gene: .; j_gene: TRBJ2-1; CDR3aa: CASSKAFNRGNNEQFF; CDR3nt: TGTGCCAGCAGCAAAGCCTTCAATCGCGGCAACAATGAGCAGTTCTTC
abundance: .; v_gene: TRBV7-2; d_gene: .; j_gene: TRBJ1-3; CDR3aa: CASSLVQGLEGNTIYF; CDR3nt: TGTGCCAGCAGCTTAGTGCAGGGCTTAGAGGGAAACACCATATATTTT
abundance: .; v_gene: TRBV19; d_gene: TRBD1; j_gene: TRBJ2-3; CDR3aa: CASSEYRGRSTDTQYF; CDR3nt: TGTGCCAGTAGTGAGTACAGGGGGCGCAGCACAGATACGCAGTATTTT
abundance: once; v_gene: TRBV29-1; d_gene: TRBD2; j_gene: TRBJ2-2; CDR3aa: CSVVPSGRPRAGELFF; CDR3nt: TGCAGCGTTGTCCCTAGCGGGAGGCCCAGGGCCGGGGAGCTGTTTTTT
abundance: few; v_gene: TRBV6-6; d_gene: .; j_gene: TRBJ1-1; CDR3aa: CASQGGPTEAFF; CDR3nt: TGTGCCAGCCAAGGGGGTCCCACTGAAGCTTTCTTT
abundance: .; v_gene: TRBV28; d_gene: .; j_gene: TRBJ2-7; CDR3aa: CASSYGDYEQYF; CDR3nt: TGTGCCAGCAGTTACGGAGACTACGAGCAGTACTTC
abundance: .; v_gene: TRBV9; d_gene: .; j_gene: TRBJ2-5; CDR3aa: CASNQGPGETQYF; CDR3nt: TGTGCCAGCAACCAGGGGCCCGGTGAAACCCAGTACTTC
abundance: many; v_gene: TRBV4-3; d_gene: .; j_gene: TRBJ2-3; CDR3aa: CASSQVWGGGTDTQYF; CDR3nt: TGCGCCAGCAGCCAAGTTTGGGGGGGCGGCACAGATACGCAGTATTTT
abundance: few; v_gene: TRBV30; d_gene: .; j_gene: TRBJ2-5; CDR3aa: CAWSALPTGGTQYF; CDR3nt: TGTGCCTGGAGTGCTCTCCCGACAGGTGGGACCCAGTACTTC
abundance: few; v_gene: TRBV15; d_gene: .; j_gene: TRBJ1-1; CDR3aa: CATSRVEGTEAFF; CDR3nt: TGTGCCACCAGCAGAGTGGAGGGGACTGAAGCTTTCTTT
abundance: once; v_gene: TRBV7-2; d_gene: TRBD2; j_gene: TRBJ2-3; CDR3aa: CASSSRLAGVDTQYF; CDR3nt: TGTGCCAGCAGCTCTAGACTAGCGGGAGTGGATACGCAGTATTTT
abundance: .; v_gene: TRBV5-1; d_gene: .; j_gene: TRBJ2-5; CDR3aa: CASTSWGGLLEETQYF; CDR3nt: TGCGCCAGCACCTCGTGGGGGGGGCTTCTTGAAGAGACCCAGTACTTC
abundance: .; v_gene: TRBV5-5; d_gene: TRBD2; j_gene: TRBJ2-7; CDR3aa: CASSLGPGTWGGYEQYF; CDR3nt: TGTGCCAGCAGCTTGGGTCCTGGTACCTGGGGGGGCTACGAGCAGTACTTC
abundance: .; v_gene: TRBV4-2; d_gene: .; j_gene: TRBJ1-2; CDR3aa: CASRPRVTGPQGYTF; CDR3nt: TGTGCCAGCAGACCTCGTGTGACAGGCCCTCAGGGCTACACCTTC
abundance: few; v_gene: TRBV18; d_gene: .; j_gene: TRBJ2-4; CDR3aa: CASRKAYRDWAKNIQYF; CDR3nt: TGTGCCAGCAGAAAAGCTTACAGGGATTGGGCCAAAAACATTCAGTACTTC
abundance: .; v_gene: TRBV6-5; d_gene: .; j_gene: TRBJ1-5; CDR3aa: CASSKDRGSNQPQHF; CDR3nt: TGTGCCAGCAGTAAGGACAGAGGGAGCAATCAGCCCCAGCATTTT
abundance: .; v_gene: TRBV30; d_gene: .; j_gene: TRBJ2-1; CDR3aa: CAWSVTGSYNEQFF; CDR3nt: TGTGCCTGGAGTGTGACGGGCTCCTACAATGAGCAGTTCTTC
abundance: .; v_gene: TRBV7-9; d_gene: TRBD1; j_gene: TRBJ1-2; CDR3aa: CASAGTGYGYTF; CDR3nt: TGTGCCAGCGCCGGGACAGGCTATGGCTACACCTTC
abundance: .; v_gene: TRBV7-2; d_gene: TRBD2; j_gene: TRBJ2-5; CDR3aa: CASSLAGGSGRARETQYF; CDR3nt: TGTGCCAGCAGCTTAGCAGGGGGTAGCGGGAGGGCCCGAGAGACCCAGTACTTC
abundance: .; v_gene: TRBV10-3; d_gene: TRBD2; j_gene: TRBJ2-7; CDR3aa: CAISGTSGRRSYEQYF; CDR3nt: TGTGCCATCAGTGGGACTAGCGGGAGAAGGTCCTACGAGCAGTACTTC
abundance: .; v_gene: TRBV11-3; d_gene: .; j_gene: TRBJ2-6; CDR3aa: CASSSGGKRAGANVLTF; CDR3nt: TGTGCCAGCAGCTCAGGGGGGAAGAGGGCCGGGGCCAACGTCCTGACTTTC